The entry below gives a single T cell receptor (beta chain) sequence along with its context. Through 5' RACE with UMI labels, the TRB cDNA libraries were prepared. From the 5' RACE reads, TCRdb lists one entry per CDR3 protein and no DNA. The sample data list approximately 26,000 distinct CDR3 sequences. The data originate from a study of CXCR3-negative and CXCR3-positive naive CD8 T cells. This receptor was obtained from a human donor in good health. Some clones in this sample may be carry-over from other donors' samples. Sequencing was done on a sample of naive CXCR3- CD8+ T cells from blood. As for subset: CD45RO-CCR7+CD27+CD95- naive CD8+ T cells lacking CXCR3 (TNR3-).

The CDR3 loop reads CASSVESRVGQPQHF. The gene calls are TRBV9 and TRBJ1-5; TCRdb designates TRBD1, a call that cannot be tested without DNA. Germline loops: CDR1 SGDLS, CDR2 YYNGEE. This CDR3 has 15 amino acids.